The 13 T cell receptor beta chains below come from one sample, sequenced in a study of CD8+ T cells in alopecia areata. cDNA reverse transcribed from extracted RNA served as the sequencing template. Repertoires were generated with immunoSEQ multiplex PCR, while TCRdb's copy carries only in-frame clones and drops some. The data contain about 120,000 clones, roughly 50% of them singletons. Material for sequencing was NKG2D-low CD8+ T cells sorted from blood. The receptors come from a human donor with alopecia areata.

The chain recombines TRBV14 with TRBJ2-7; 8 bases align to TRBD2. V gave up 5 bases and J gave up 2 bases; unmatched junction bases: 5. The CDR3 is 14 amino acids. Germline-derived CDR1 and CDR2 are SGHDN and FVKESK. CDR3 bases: TGTGCCAGCAGCTTGGCGGGGGGAACCTACGAGCAGTACTTC. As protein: CASSLAGGTYEQYF.

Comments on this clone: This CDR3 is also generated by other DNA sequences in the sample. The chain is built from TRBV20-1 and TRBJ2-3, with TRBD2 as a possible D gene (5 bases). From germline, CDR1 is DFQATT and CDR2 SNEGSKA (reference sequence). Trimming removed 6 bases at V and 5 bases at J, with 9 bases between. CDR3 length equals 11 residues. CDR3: CSAPGGDTQYF. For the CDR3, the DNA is TGCAGTGCCCCAGGAGGAGATACGCAGTATTTT.

The CDR3 bases are TGTGCCACGCGGGCAGATACGCAGTATTTT. It is translated as CATRADTQYF. The chain couples TRBV2 to TRBJ2-3, with D possibly being TRBD2 (5 bases). The length of the CDR3 is 10 residues. Germline values: CDR1 SNHLY, CDR2 FYNNEI. Trimming took off 10 bases at V and 4 bases at J, with 6 bases between the two ends.

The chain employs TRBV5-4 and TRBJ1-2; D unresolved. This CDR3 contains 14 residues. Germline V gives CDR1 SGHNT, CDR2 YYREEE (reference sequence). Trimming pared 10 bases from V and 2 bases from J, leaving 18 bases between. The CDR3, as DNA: TGTGCCGGTGGGTTTGTATCAGACAACTATGGCTACACCTTC. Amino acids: CAGGFVSDNYGYTF.

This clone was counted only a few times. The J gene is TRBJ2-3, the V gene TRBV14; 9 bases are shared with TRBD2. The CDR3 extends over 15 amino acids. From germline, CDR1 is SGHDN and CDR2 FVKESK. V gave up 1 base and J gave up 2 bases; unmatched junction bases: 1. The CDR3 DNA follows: TGTGCCAGCAGCCAAGGGACTAGCGACACAGATACGCAGTATTTT. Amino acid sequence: CASSQGTSDTDTQYF.

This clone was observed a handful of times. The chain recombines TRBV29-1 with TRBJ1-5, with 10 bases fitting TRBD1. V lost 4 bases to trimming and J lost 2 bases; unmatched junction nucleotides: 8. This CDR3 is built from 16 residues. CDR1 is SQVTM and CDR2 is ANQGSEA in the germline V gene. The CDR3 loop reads CSVAPWTGGGNQPQHF. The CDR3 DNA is TGCAGCGTTGCGCCATGGACAGGGGGTGGCAATCAGCCCCAGCATTTT. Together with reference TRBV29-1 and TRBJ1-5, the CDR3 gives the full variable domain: SAVISQKPSRDICQRGTSLTIQCQVDSQVTMMFWYRQQPGQSLTLIATANQGSEATYESGFVIDKFPISRPNLTFSTLTVSNMSPEDSSIYLCSVAPWTGGGNQPQHFGDGTRLSIL.

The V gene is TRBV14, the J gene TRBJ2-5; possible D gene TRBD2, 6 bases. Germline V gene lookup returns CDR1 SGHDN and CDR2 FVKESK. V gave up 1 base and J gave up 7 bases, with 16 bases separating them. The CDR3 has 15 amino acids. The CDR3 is CASSQAETRGWTQYF. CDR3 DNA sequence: TGTGCCAGCAGCCAAGCGGAGACTAGAGGATGGACCCAGTACTTC. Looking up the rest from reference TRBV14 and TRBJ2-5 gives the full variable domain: EAGVTQFPSHSVIEKGQTVTLRCDPISGHDNLYWYRRVMGKEIKFLLHFVKESKQDESGMPNNRFLAERTGGTYSTLKVQPAELEDSGVYFCASSQAETRGWTQYFGPGTRLLVL.

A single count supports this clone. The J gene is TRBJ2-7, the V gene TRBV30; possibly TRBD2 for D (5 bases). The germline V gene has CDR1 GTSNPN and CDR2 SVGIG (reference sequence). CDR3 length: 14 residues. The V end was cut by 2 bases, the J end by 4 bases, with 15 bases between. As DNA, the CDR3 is TGTGCCTGGAGTTCGGGGAGCGTACCATACGAGCAGTACTTC. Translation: CAWSSGSVPYEQYF.

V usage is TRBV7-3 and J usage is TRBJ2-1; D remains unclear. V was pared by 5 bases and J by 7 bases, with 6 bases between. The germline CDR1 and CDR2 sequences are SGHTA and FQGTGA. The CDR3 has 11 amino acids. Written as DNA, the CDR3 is TGTGCCAGCAGCGATCAGAATGAGCAGTTCTTC. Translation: CASSDQNEQFF.

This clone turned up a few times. CDR3 sequence reads: CASSQSGQVPNIQYF. The CDR3 DNA reads TGCGCCAGCAGTCAATCAGGGCAGGTCCCAAACATTCAGTACTTC. The chain carries TRBV23-1 and TRBJ2-4; unclear D gene. TRBV23-1 qualifies as an ORF whose function is uncertain. Trimming shortened V by 0 bases and J by 6 bases, and 12 bases separated the two germline ends. This CDR3 contains 15 residues.

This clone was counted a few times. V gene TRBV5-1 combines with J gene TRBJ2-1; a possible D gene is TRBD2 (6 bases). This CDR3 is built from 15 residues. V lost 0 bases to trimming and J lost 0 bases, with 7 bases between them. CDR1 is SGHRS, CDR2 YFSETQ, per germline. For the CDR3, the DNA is TGCGCCAGCAGCTTGGCACTAGCCTCCTACAATGAGCAGTTCTTC. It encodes CASSLALASYNEQFF.

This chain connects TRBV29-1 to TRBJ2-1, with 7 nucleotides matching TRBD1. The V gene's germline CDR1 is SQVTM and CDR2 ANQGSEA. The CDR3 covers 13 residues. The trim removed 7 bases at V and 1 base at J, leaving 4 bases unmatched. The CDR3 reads CSATGESYNEQFF. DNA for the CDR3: TGCAGCGCTACAGGGGAATCCTACAATGAGCAGTTCTTC.

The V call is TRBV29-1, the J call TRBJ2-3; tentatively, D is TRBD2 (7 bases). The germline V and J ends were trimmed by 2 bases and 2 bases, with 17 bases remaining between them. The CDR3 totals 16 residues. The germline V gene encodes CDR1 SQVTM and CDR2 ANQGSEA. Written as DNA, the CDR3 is TGCAGCGTTGAACGGGGGGCGGGACCCCCCACAGATACGCAGTATTTT. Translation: CSVERGAGPPTDTQYF.